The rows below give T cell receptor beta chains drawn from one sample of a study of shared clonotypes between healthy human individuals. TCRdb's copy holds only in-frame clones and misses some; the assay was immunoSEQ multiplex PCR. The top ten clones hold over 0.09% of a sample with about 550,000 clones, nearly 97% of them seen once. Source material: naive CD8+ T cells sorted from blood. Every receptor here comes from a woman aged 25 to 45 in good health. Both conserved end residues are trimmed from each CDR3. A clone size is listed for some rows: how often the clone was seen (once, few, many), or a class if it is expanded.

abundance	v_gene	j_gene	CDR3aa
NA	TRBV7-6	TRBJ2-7	ASSHLSGSYEQY
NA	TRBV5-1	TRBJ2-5	ASSLVGLAGGRETQY
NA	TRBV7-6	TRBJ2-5	ASSLPGGSRETQY
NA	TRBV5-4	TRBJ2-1	ASSFTTNEQF
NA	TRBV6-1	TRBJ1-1	ASSPTGVQAF
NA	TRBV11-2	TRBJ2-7	ASSAGLAGVIIHEQY
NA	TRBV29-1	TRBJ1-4	SVEAGRGNEKLF
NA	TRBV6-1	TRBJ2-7	ASSELGRPYEQY
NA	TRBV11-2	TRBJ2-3	ASSSRLGGQGITDTQY
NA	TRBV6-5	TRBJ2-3	ASNRGDTQY
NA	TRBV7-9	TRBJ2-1	ASSLDLGEQF
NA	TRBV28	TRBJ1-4	ASKRTAAGEKLF
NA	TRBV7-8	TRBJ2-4	ASTRDRVPGVGKNIQY
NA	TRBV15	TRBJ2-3	ATSSTRVAADTQY
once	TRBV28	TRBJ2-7	ASSLKAWGSYEQY
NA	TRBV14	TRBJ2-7	ASSQARATDYEQY
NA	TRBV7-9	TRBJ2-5	ASSGLAGGPQETQY
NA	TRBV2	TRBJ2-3	ASIDLGIGDTQY
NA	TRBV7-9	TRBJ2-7	ASSGGTRSYEQY
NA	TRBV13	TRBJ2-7	ASSLVTSYEQY
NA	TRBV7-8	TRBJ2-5	ASSSPPGGQETQY
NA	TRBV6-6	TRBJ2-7	ASSFAKIYEQY
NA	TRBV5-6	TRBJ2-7	ASSHTDTSYEQY
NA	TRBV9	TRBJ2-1	ASSFRTGARSYNEQF
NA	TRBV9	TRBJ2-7	ASSLRAVSSYEQY
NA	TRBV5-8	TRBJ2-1	ARHRGRWDEQF
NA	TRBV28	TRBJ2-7	ASSPKGQGRAYEQY
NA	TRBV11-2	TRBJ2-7	ASSWTGPAAHEQY
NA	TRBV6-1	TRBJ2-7	ASSEFRGTSYEQY
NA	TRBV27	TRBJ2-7	ASSLSLRAYEQY
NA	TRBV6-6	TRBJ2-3	ASSSPGTSTTDTQY
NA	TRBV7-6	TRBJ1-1	ASSLEPGPTFVTEAF
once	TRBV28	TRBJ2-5	ASSISTSGGVETQY
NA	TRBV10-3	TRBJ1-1	AISPMTGMNTEAF
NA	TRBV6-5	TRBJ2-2	ASIAGGNTGELF
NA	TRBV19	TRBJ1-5	ASSADRVRGEPQH
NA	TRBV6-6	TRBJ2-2	ASSYTGEDTGELF